This T cell receptor beta chain comes out of a study of control samples from healthy donors and cancer patients. Libraries were prepared by immunoSEQ multiplex PCR; TCRdb keeps only in-frame clonotypes and omits some of them. The sample gives about 160,000 clones, nearly 96% of which show up once; approximately 0.93% is in the top ten. Germline V gene sequence: CDR1 LGHDT, CDR2 YNNKEL (reference sequence). The V gene end was trimmed by 0 bases and the J gene end by 9 bases; junction bases not matched to a gene: 10. The CDR3 consists of 16 residues. The receptor's source is a woman in her twenties or thirties in good health. The sample was blood. The chain is built from TRBV3-1 (or the pseudogene TRBV3-2) and TRBJ2-1; the match to TRBD2 covers 8 bases. The CDR3 here is CASSQDRRAGVREQFF. Written as DNA, the CDR3 is TGTGCCAGCAGCCAAGATCGCCGAGCGGGAGTTCGTGAGCAGTTCTTC.